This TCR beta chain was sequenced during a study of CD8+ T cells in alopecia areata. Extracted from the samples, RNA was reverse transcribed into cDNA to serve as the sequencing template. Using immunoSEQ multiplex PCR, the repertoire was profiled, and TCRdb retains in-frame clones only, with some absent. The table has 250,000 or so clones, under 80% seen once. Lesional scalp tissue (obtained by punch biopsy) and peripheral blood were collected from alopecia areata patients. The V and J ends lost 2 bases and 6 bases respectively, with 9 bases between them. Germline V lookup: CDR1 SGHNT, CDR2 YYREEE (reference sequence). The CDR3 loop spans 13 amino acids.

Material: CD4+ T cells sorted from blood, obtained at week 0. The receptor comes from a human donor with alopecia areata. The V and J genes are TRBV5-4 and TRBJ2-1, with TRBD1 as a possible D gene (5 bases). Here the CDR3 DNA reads TGTGCCAGCAGCTTCAGGGCCATCAATGAGCAGTTCTTC. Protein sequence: CASSFRAINEQFF.